This T cell receptor beta chain was recovered during a study of shared clonotypes between healthy human individuals (dated by TCRdb to about 2020). For the wider study: Three men and two women, aged 18 to 49 years, made up the cohort. Per donor, three plates each were used for CD4 naive and CD4 memory, two for CD8 naive, and one for CD8 memory. To estimate repertoire size and how much clonotype sharing occurs between individuals, the study deeply sequenced the blood TCR repertoires of five or six healthy adults. To increase sequencing depth and limit assay-specific biases, TCR repertoire library preparation and sequencing were carried out by different laboratories using diverse techniques. Between about 0.8 and 9 billion PBMCs per donor were obtained by leukapheresis.

The study at large found these results: Sampling was restricted to blood, and TCR repertoires in tissue are likely to differ from TCR repertoires in blood. Rarefaction of sorted-subset datasets indicated incomplete sequencing despite the large sequencing depth. Pairwise subsampling led to the expectation that sequencing depth would affect the degree of clonotype sharing among donors. Compared with non-shared clonotypes, clonotypes shared by all four sorted-subset donors had higher generation probabilities. Around 5.4% of naive CD4, around 4% of naive CD8, around 2.3% of memory CD4, and about 0.4% of memory CD8 clonotypes were shared across four donors. Because the study included a small number of donors, the genetic and exposure-history diversity represented was limited. Larger estimated clonotype richness was generally found for naive subsets than for memory subsets.

CDR1 is given as MDHEN and CDR2 as SYDVKM, both from the germline V gene. The CDR3 goes from the cysteine to the phenylalanine over 12 residues. Only the CDR3 region is kept as DNA, spanning 36 bases read in frame from base 1. The junction carries 13 bases between V and J, which are trimmed by 5 bases and 14 bases respectively. As to this clone: The antigen it binds to is not known. No base quality information exists; no much larger clone differs at one position.

TCR CDR3 regions were amplified from genomic DNA by multiplex PCR using the deep immunoSEQ assay. Genomic DNA extracted from each cell subset was distributed evenly over all wells of several immunoSEQ 96-well plates, and each plate served as one replicate. Each replicate PCR for sorted subsets received about 0.2 ug genomic DNA, equal to tens of thousands of T cell genomes. The purified libraries were quantified using a Qubit 3.0 fluorometer, sized with a Bioanalyzer 2100, and then quantified again using the KAPA Library Quantification kit. Every immunoSEQ 96-well plate was sequenced on a dedicated single-read 150-cycle Illumina NextSeq 550 flow cell. Per the authors' processing: Because the immunoSEQ output held only junctional sequences and lacked quality scores, the filtering could not match the filtering applied to full-length reads. To assign V/J genes and CDR3, sequences were annotated using PyIR, a Python wrapper for IgBLAST v1.9, with IMGT germline references. Reads with weak V/J assignments (E-value above 1e-6), missing CDR3, stop codons, out-of-frame junctions, or ambiguous translated residues were removed. V3J clonotypes were defined as sequences sharing an identical inferred V gene, J gene, and CDR3 amino acid sequence. Percentage overlap between repertoires was computed as shared unique clonotypes divided by the size of the smaller repertoire. Three approaches were used to assess repertoire richness: RTK rarefaction, the Chao1 estimator, and Recon v2.1 estimates of unobserved clonotypes. Generation probabilities for all TCRbeta clonotypes obtained by the gDNA method from a handful of donors were computed using OLGA. TCRdb limited this immuneACCESS table to in-frame rearrangements with V and J called. A share of clones is missing; checked studies link under half to unresolved V genes, and the rest is unexplained. That table furnishes V, J and clone size, whereas the DNA furnished D and trimming. Counted in this sample were about 1 million clones; about three quarters of them appeared once. The ten most abundant clones make up about 1.4% of the sample.

The donors were healthy, HIV-negative adults who had no recently reported acute infections or vaccinations. Every donor was a Caucasian adult residing in Nashville, Tennessee, USA. CD4+ T cells were enriched by magnetic negative selection, after which naive cells were positively selected on CD45RA and the negative fraction was taken as the memory subset. Blood was collected by leukapheresis, and PBMCs were isolated by Ficoll-Histopaque density gradient centrifugation and then cryopreserved in liquid nitrogen vapor phase. Purity and quantity of every magnetically sorted T cell population were checked by analytical flow cytometry. Genomic DNA was isolated from every sorted fraction and measured by UV absorbance on a Nanodrop 2000c.

Recombination linked TRBV28 to TRBJ1-6, with an unclear D gene assignment. The sample taken for sequencing was memory CD4+ T cells sorted from blood. What this sample's cell subset or site label stands for: CD45RA-negative fraction. The receptor comes from a man between 18 and 35 years old in good health. The nucleotide sequence reads as follows: TGTGCCAGCAGTCCCCAATCTACTGCCCTCCACTTT. It codes for CASSPQSTALHF.